This T cell receptor beta chain came from a study of T cells in Graves' hyperthyroidism and ophthalmopathy. In making diagnoses, clinical symptoms, serum thyroxine and TRAb, thyroid ultrasound and orbital computed tomography were all used. It was RNA transcripts that yielded the amplified TCR beta CDR3 regions. The HTBI set primed first-round TCR CDR3 RT-PCR. TCRdb analysed the multiplex PCR reads with MiXCR anew, one entry per CDR3 protein. The table records around 99,000 distinct CDR3 sequences, approximately 16% of them present only once. The CDR3 has 15 amino acids. The V gene end was trimmed by 8 bases and the J gene end by 4 bases; junction bases not matched to a gene: 10. Study findings and constraints: Blood shared most expanded thyroid clonotypes above 0.001.

This clonotype was seen many times. The antigen remains unidentified. Sequencing input: blood. The clonotype was recovered from a woman in her fifties or sixties with Graves' hyperthyroidism. The chain joins TRBV12-3 or TRBV12-4 to TRBJ2-1; TRBD2 matches at 8 bases. The CDR3 reads CASGGGRGEYNEQFF. The CDR3 DNA follows: TGTGCCAGCGGGGGGGGGCGGGGGGAATACAATGAGCAGTTCTTC.